One and the same sample provided the 14 T cell receptor beta chains below, sequenced in a study of T cell changes during pregnancy in multiple sclerosis. Only in-frame clones appear in the TCRdb table, and some are missing; sequencing was by immunoSEQ multiplex PCR. Here the sample spans over 75,000 clones, 85% to 95% being singletons. Sequences were derived from peripheral blood, sampled in the first trimester of pregnancy. The source is a female donor with multiple sclerosis, enrolled in a pregnancy study.

The chain links TRBV6-1 to TRBJ2-7; 10 bases are a match to TRBD2. Per the germline V gene, CDR1 is MNHNS and CDR2 is SASEGT. The CDR3 totals 15 residues. Trimming took 1 base from V and 2 from J; bases not matched to a gene: 2. The CDR3 DNA is TGTGCCAGCAGTGAAGGTCTAGCGGGGGCCTACGAGCAGTACTTC. It yields the protein CASSEGLAGAYEQYF.

The V gene is TRBV5-1, the J gene TRBJ2-3; perhaps TRBD2 as D (5 bases). V was shortened by 1 base and J by 4 bases, with 10 bases between the two germline ends. From germline, CDR1 is SGHRS and CDR2 YFSETQ. The CDR3 contains 14 residues. The CDR3 loop is CASSLSAGSDTQYF. The CDR3 DNA sequence: TGCGCCAGCAGCTTGTCTGCGGGCTCAGATACGCAGTATTTT.

The V and J genes are TRBV11-2 and TRBJ2-3; tentative D call: TRBD2 (5 bases). The germline V gene encodes CDR1 SGHAT and CDR2 FQNNGV. The CDR3 totals 15 residues. With 0 bases removed from V and 0 bases from J, the gap between germline ends came to 7 bases. CDR3 nucleotide sequence: TGTGCCAGCAGCTTAGACCTAGCTAGCACAGATACGCAGTATTTT. Translating it yields CASSLDLASTDTQYF.

V is TRBV7-2 and J is TRBJ1-2; TRBD1 matches at 10 bases. The length of the CDR3 is 14 residues. The V segment lost 5 bases and the J segment 7 bases; nucleotides outside the gene matches: 7. The germline V gene encodes CDR1 SGHTA and CDR2 FQGNSA. CDR3: CASSPGQGGSGYTF. The DNA of the CDR3 is TGTGCCAGCAGCCCAGGACAGGGGGGTAGTGGCTACACCTTC.

Only one count was recorded for this clone. The chain joins TRBV27 to TRBJ1-3, with D tentatively TRBD1 (5 bases). Trimming stripped 8 bases from V and 4 bases from J, with 15 bases between. Germline V gives CDR1 MNHEY, CDR2 SMNVEV (reference sequence). The CDR3 covers 14 residues. CDR3 residues: CASRDFMGGNTIYF. Written as DNA, the CDR3 is TGTGCCAGCCGGGACTTTATGGGCGGAAACACCATATATTTT.

This chain uses TRBV11-2 with TRBJ2-1; 7 bases align to TRBD2. Trimming took 5 bases from V and 0 from J; bases not matched to a gene: 7. The CDR3 length is 16 residues. The germline V gene has CDR1 SGHAT and CDR2 FQNNGV. The CDR3 region is CASSPPSGTSYNEQFF. The CDR3 DNA reads TGTGCCAGCAGCCCTCCTAGCGGAACCTCCTACAATGAGCAGTTCTTC. The full variable domain, rest sourced from reference TRBV11-2 and TRBJ2-1, is EAGVAQSPRYKIIEKRQSVAFWCNPISGHATLYWYQQILGQGPKLLIQFQNNGVVDDSQLPKDRFSAERLKGVDSTLKIQPAKLEDSAVYLCASSPPSGTSYNEQFFGPGTRLTVL.

The chain has TRBV7-6 and TRBJ2-7; possibly TRBD2 for D (6 bases). The CDR3 extends over 16 amino acids. The V end was cut by 2 bases, the J end by 6 bases, with 20 bases between. Germline V lookup: CDR1 SGHVS, CDR2 FNYEAQ. The CDR3 loop is CASSLQLAVSTGEQYF. CDR3 nucleotides: TGTGCCAGCAGCTTACAGTTAGCGGTCTCGACGGGCGAGCAGTACTTC.

The rearrangement links TRBV30 to TRBJ1-5, with D possibly TRBD1 on 5 matching bases. CDR1 and CDR2 from the germline V gene are GTSNPN and SVGIG (reference sequence). Trimming shortened V by 0 bases and J by 7 bases, and 7 bases separated the two germline ends. The CDR3 runs to 12 residues. CDR3 sequence: CAWSVGGQPQHF. The CDR3 DNA sequence: TGTGCCTGGAGTGTGGGGGGACAGCCCCAGCATTTT. Looking up the rest from reference TRBV30 and TRBJ1-5 gives the full variable domain: SQTIHQWPATLVQPVGSPLSLECTVEGTSNPNLYWYRQAAGRGLQLLFYSVGIGQISSEVPQNLSASRPQDRQFILSSKKLLLSDSGFYLCAWSVGGQPQHFGDGTRLSIL.

J is TRBJ2-7 and V is TRBV27; 8 nucleotides line up with TRBD2. Germline CDR1 reads MNHEY; CDR2 reads SMNVEV (reference sequence). V dropped 4 bases and J dropped 9; count of bases not matched to a gene: 5. This CDR3 region has 12 residues. Written as DNA, the CDR3 is TGTGCCAGCAGTTCCCGGGGGGGCGCGCAGTACTTC. Translating it yields CASSSRGGAQYF.

This chain uses TRBV9 with TRBJ2-2, with D unresolved. The CDR3 has 12 amino acids. The V end was cut by 7 bases, the J end by 2 bases, with 6 bases between. The germline V gene has CDR1 SGDLS and CDR2 YYNGEE. CDR3 bases: TGTGCCAGCCTAGGAAACACCGGGGAGCTGTTTTTT. It encodes CASLGNTGELFF.

The chain couples TRBV5-1 to TRBJ2-1; TRBD2 might be the D (5 bases). Germline V gene lookup returns CDR1 SGHRS and CDR2 YFSETQ. This CDR3 is built from 16 residues. Between the trimmed V and J ends, which lost 2 bases and 1 base, there was a span of 13 bases. The CDR3 DNA is TGCGCCAGCAGCTTAGAGGGTCCGAGGTCCTACAATGAGCAGTTCTTC. Its protein is CASSLEGPRSYNEQFF.

J is TRBJ2-3 and V is TRBV4-2, with D possibly being TRBD2 (6 bases). The CDR3 loop spans 15 amino acids. Germline V gene lookup returns CDR1 LGHNA and CDR2 YNFKEQ. Between the trimmed V and J ends, which lost 2 bases and 2 bases, there was a span of 11 bases. This CDR3 is CASSQRETHTDTQYF. The CDR3 DNA sequence: TGTGCCAGCAGCCAACGGGAGACCCACACAGATACGCAGTATTTT.

The V gene is TRBV14, the J gene TRBJ2-7; TRBD2 matches at 12 bases. J lost 4 bases, V lost 4 bases, and 5 bases had no gene match. Germline V gene sequence: CDR1 SGHDN, CDR2 FVKESK. CDR3 length equals 15 residues. The CDR3 region has the DNA TGTGCCAGCAGCCCCCTAGCGGGAGGGCCTTACGAGCAGTACTTC. It translates to CASSPLAGGPYEQYF.

The chain links TRBV2 to TRBJ2-7; 7 nucleotides agree with TRBD2. V shed 8 bases, J shed 0 bases, and the junction held 4 bases outside the gene matches. This CDR3 is built from 13 residues. Germline values: CDR1 SNHLY, CDR2 FYNNEI. This CDR3 reads CASGLGPSYEQYF. The CDR3 nucleotides are TGTGCCAGCGGACTAGGACCCTCCTACGAGCAGTACTTC.